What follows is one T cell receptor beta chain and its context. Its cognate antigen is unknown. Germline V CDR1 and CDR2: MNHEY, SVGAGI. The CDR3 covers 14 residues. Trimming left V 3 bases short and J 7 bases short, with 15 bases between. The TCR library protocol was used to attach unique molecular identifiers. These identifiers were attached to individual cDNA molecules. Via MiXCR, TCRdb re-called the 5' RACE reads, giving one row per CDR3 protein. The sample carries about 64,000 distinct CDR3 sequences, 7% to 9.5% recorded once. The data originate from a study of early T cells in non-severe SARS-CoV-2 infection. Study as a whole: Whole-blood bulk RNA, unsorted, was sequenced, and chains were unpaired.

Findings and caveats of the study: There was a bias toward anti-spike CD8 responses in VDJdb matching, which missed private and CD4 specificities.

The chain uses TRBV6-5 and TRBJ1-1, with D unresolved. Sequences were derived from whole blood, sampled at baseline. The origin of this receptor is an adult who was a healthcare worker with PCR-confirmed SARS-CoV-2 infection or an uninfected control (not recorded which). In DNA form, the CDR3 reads TGTGCCAGCAGTTATAGTAGGACGGCCTATGAAGCTTTCTTT. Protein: CASSYSRTAYEAFF.